Below, one T cell receptor beta chain is given with its context. Its cognate antigen is unknown. These data are taken from a study of cytomegalovirus exposure and HLA in healthy donors. Study results and limitations: V- and J-gene trimming in TCR beta was tied to a missense DCLRE1C variant by an analysis performed later. Roughly uniform sequencing depth across donors was assumed, possibly incorrectly.

Donors were ostensibly healthy at sampling, although undocumented immune exposures were probable. V shed 7 bases and J 0 bases; nucleotides not matched to a gene: 15. Per the germline V gene, CDR1 is SGHRS and CDR2 is YFSETQ. This CDR3 comprises 18 residues. PCR amplification relied on 60 Vbeta primers (plus 13 Jbeta primers). Using immunoSEQ multiplex PCR, the repertoire was profiled, and TCRdb retains in-frame clones only, with some absent. The sample has about 200,000 clones, roughly 80% seen once. Specimen: PBMCs. The sequence derives from a man aged 25 to 40 in good health and CMV-seronegative. This chain joins TRBV5-1 and TRBJ1-5, with TRBD1 matching over 8 bases. The CDR3 DNA reads TGCGCCAGCTTCCAGACAGGGGCAGAGGGATTTAGCAATCAGCCCCAGCATTTT. Its protein product is CASFQTGAEGFSNQPQHF.